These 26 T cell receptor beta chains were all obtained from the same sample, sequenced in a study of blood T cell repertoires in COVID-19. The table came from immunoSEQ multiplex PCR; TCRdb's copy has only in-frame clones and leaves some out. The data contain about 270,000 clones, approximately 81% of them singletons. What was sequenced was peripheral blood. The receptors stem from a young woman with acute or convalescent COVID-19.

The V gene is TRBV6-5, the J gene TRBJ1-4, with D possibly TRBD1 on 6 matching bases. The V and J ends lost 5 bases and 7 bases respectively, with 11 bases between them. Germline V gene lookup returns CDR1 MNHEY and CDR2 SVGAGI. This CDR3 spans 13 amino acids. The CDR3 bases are TGTGCCAGCAGTCTAAGACAGGTTGAAAAACTGTTTTTT. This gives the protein CASSLRQVEKLFF.

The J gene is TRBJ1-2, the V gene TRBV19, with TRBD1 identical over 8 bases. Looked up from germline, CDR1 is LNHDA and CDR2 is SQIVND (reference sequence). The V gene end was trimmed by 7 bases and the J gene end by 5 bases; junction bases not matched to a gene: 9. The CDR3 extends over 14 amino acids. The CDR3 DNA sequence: TGTGCCAGTACTTCCAGGGGGCTGGTATATGGCTACACCTTC. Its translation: CASTSRGLVYGYTF.

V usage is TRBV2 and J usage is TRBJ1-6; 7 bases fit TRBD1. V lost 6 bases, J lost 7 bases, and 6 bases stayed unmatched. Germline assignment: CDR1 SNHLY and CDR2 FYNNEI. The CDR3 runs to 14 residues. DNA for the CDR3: TGTGCCAGCAGGGGCGGGACAGCGAATTCACCCCTCCACTTT. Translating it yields CASRGGTANSPLHF.

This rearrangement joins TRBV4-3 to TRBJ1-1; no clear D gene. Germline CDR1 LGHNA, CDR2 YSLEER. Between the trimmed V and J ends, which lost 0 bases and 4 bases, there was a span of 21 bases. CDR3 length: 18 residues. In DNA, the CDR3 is TGCGCCAGCAGCCAAGATTTGGGTGTCCCCGTAGGAGGCACTGAAGCTTTCTTT. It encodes CASSQDLGVPVGGTEAFF.

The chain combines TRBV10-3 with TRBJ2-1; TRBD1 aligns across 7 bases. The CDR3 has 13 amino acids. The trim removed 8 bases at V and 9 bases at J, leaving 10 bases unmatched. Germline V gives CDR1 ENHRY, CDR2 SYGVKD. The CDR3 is CAIFRVGDSEQFF. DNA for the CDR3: TGTGCCATCTTCCGGGTAGGGGACAGTGAGCAGTTCTTC.

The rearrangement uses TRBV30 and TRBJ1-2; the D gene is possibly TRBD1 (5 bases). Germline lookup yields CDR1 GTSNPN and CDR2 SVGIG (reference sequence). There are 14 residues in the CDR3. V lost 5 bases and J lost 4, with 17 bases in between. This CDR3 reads CAWRRGVTLYGYTF. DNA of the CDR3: TGTGCCTGGCGCCGGGGGGTAACTCTCTATGGCTACACCTTC. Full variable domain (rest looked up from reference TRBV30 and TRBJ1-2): SQTIHQWPATLVQPVGSPLSLECTVEGTSNPNLYWYRQAAGRGLQLLFYSVGIGQISSEVPQNLSASRPQDRQFILSSKKLLLSDSGFYLCAWRRGVTLYGYTFGSGTRLTVV.

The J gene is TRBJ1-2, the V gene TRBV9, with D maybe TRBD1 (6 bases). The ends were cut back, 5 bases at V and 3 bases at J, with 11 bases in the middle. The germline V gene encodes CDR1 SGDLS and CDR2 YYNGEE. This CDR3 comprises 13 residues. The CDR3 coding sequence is TGTGCCAGCAGGGGTAAGGGGGACTATGGCTACACCTTC. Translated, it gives CASRGKGDYGYTF.

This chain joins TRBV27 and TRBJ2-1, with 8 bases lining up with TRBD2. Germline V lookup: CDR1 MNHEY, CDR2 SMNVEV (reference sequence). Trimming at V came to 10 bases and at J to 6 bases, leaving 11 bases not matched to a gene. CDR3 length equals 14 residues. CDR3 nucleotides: TGTGCCACCATAGCGGGACGCGGTTTCAATGAGCAGTTCTTC. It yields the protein CATIAGRGFNEQFF.

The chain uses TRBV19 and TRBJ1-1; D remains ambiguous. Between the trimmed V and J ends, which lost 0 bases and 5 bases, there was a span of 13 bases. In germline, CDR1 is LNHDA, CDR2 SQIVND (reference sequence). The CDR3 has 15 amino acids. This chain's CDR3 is CASSIDAGRGTEAFF. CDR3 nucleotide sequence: TGTGCCAGTAGTATAGATGCCGGGCGAGGGACTGAAGCTTTCTTT.

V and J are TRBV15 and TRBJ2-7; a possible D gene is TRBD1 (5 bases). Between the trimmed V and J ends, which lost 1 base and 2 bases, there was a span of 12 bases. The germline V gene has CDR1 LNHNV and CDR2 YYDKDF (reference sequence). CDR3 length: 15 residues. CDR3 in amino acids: CATSRGREPAYEQYF. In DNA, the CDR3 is TGTGCCACCAGCAGAGGCAGGGAACCCGCCTACGAGCAGTACTTC.

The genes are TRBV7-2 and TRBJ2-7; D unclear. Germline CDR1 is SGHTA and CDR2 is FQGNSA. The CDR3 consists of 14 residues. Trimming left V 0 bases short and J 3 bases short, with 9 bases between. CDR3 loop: CASSLARLDYEQYF. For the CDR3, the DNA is TGTGCCAGCAGCTTAGCCAGGTTAGACTACGAGCAGTACTTC. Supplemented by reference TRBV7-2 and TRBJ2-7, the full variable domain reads GAGVSQSPSNKVTEKGKDVELRCDPISGHTALYWYRQSLGQGLEFLIYFQGNSAPDKSGLPSDRFSAERTGGSVSTLTIQRTQQEDSAVYLCASSLARLDYEQYFGPGTRLTVT.

Here the CDR3 reads CASSLAGGQGTYGYTF. The CDR3 DNA follows: TGTGCCAGCAGCTTAGCGGGGGGACAGGGGACCTATGGCTACACCTTC. V usage is TRBV7-2 and J usage is TRBJ1-2; TRBD1 matches at 10 bases. CDR1 and CDR2 from the germline V gene are SGHTA and FQGNSA. The CDR3 is 16 residues long. V lost 0 bases and J lost 4; bases outside the gene matches: 5.

The chain's CDR3 is CASSFNSNQPQHF. CDR3 DNA: TGTGCCAGCAGCTTTAATAGCAATCAGCCCCAGCATTTT. The gene calls are TRBV7-2 and TRBJ1-5; D gene ambiguous. Between the trimmed V and J ends, which lost 3 bases and 0 bases, there was a span of 3 bases. Germline loops: CDR1 SGHTA, CDR2 FQGNSA. The CDR3 contains 13 residues.

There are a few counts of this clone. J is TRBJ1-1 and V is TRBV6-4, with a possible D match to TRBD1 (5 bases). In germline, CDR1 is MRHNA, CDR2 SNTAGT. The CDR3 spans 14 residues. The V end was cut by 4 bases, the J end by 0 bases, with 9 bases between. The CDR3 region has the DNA TGTGCCAGCAGTGCTTCGACAGTGAACACTGAAGCTTTCTTT. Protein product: CASSASTVNTEAFF.

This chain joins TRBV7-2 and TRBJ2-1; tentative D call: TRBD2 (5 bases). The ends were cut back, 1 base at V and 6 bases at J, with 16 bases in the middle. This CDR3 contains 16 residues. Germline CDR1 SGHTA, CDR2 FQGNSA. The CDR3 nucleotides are TGTGCCAGCAGCTTAGGGTTCTGGGGAGCGGCCAATGAGCAGTTCTTC. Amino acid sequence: CASSLGFWGAANEQFF.

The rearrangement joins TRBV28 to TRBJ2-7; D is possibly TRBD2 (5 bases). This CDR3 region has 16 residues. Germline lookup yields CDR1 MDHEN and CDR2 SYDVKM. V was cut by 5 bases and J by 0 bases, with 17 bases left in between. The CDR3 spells CASSPILSVFSYEQYF. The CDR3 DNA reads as TGTGCCAGCAGTCCTATCCTTAGCGTATTCTCCTACGAGCAGTACTTC.

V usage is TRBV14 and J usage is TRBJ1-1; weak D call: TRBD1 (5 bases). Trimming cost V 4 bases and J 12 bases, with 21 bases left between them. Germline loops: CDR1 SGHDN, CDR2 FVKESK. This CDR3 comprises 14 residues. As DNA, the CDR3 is TGTGCCAGCAGCCTCACTCCTTTGGGGGGGGAAACTTTCTTT. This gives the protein CASSLTPLGGETFF.

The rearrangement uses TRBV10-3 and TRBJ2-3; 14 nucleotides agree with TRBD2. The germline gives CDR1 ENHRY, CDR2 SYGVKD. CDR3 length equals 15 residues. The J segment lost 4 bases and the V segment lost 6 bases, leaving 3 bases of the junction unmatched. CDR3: CAIRGLAGVADTQYF. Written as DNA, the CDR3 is TGTGCCATCAGGGGACTAGCGGGAGTGGCAGATACGCAGTATTTT.

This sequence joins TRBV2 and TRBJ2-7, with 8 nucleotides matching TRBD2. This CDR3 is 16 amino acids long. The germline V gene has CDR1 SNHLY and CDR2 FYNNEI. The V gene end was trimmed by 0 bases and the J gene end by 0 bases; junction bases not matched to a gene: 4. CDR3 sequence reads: CASSEARGRHSYEQYF. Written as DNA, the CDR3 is TGTGCCAGCAGTGAAGCGCGCGGGAGGCACTCCTACGAGCAGTACTTC.

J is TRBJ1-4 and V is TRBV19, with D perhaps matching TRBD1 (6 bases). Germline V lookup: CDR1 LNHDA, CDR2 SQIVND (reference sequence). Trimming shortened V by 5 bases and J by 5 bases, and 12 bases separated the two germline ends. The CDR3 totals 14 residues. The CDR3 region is CASSPGDTNEKLFF. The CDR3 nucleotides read TGTGCCAGTAGTCCTGGGGACACGAATGAAAAACTGTTTTTT.

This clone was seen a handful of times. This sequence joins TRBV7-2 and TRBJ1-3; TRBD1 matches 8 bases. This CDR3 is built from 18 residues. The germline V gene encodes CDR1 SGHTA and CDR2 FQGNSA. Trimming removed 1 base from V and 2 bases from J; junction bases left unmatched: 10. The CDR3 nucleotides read TGTGCCAGCAGCTTAGTAGGATCGTGGACAGGGACTGGAAACACCATATATTTT. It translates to CASSLVGSWTGTGNTIYF.

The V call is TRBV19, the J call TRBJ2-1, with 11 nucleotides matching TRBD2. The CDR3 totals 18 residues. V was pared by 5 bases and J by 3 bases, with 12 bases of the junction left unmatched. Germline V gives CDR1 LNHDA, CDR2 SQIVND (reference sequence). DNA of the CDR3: TGTGCCAGTAGTCCGACCACTAGCGGGAGTGCAAACTACAATGAGCAGTTCTTC. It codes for CASSPTTSGSANYNEQFF.

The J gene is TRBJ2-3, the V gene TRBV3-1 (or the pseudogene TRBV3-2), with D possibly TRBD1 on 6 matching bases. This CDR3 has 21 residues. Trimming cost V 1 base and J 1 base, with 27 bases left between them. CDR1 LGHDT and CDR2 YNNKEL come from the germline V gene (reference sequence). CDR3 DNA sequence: TGTGCCAGCAGCCAAGTTTGTAGTATGGACAACCTGAGACAGGGCACAGATACGCAGTATTTT. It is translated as CASSQVCSMDNLRQGTDTQYF.

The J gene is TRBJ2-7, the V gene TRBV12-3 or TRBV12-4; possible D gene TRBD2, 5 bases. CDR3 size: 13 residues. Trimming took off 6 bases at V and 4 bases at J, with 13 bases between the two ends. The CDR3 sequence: CASSPSGGYEQYF. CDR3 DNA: TGTGCCAGCAGCCCTTCCGGCGGGTACGAGCAGTACTTC.

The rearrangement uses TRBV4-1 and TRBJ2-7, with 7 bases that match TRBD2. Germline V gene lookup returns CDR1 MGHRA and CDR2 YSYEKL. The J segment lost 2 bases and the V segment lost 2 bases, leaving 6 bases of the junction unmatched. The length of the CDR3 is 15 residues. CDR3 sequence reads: CASSQNELAAYEQYF. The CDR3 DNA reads TGCGCCAGCAGCCAAAACGAGCTAGCGGCCTACGAGCAGTACTTC.

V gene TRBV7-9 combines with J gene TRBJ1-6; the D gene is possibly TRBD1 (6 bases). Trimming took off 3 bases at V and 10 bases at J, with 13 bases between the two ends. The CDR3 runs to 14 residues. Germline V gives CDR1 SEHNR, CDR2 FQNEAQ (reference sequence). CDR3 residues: CASSLGTKGSPLHF. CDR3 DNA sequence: TGTGCCAGCAGCTTGGGGACAAAGGGATCACCCCTCCACTTT.